This TCR beta chain derives from a study of OX40 agonist ivuxolimab in advanced cancers. About the study: Ivuxolimab, an antibody that agonizes OX40 (CD134), was administered to the patients. Dose-escalation patients' cancers were hepatocellular carcinoma, melanoma, renal cell or head and neck cancer. Averaging around 60 years in age, with a range of roughly 20 to 80, the cohort was more than 75% male. Eligibility admitted prior anti-PD-1, anti-PD-L1 or anti-CTLA-4 therapy; 40% had some.

The CDR3 extends over 14 amino acids. Germline values: CDR1 MNHEY, CDR2 SMNVEV (reference sequence). The assay was immunoSEQ multiplex PCR, and TCRdb's table has in-frame clones only and misses some. The sample lists 35,000 to 40,000 clones, 82% seen once, with 21% in the top ten. The chain is built from TRBV27 and TRBJ2-5; 10 positions match TRBD1. The J call may be faulty, since TRBJ2-7 better matches the DNA end. The receptor was isolated from an adult with an advanced solid tumor such as melanoma, head and neck, liver or kidney cancer. The sequencing here drew on CD4+ or CD8+ T cells sorted from blood, taken in a trial of the OX40 agonist ivuxolimab. The CDR3: CASSLGTGAYEQYF. Written as DNA, the CDR3 is TGTGCCAGCAGTTTAGGGACAGGGGCCTACGAGCAGTACTTC.